The clone carrying this TCR beta chain was counted a few times. The data were taken from a study of cytomegalovirus exposure and HLA in healthy donors. Primers included in the PCR were 60 Vbeta and 13 Jbeta primers. TCRdb's copy holds only in-frame clones and misses some; the assay was immunoSEQ multiplex PCR. Among about 140,000 clones listed, under 70% were seen once. Per germline, CDR1 MNHNY and CDR2 SVGAGI (reference sequence). The CDR3 totals 14 residues. V lost 4 bases, J lost 2 bases, and 12 bases lay in between. This TCR was sampled from a woman aged 60-70 years in good health and CMV-seronegative. The sample comprised PBMCs. The chain combines TRBV6-6 with TRBJ2-7, with a weak D call TRBD2 (5 bases). This CDR3 reads CASSLIEGTYEQYF. The CDR3, as DNA: TGTGCCAGCAGTTTGATTGAGGGCACCTACGAGCAGTACTTC.